This T cell receptor (beta chain) derives from a study of cytomegalovirus exposure and HLA in healthy donors. CDR3 length: 15 amino acids. Per germline, CDR1 MDHEN and CDR2 SYDVKM. Trimming removed 3 bases from V and 4 bases from J; junction bases left unmatched: 8. This PCR relied on a set of 60 Vbeta primers and 13 Jbeta primers. TCRdb's copy holds only in-frame clones and misses some; the assay was immunoSEQ multiplex PCR. The profile covers some 150,000 clones, with almost 85% appearing a single time and 1.5% to 2% taken by the ten largest. Donors counted as nominally healthy when sampled, yet unrecorded immune exposures were likely.

The sequencing input was PBMCs. The chain joins TRBV28 to TRBJ2-7, with 8 bases lining up with TRBD1. The receptor's source is a woman in her forties in good health and CMV-seronegative. The CDR3 here is CASSFLPGGVYEQYF. The CDR3 coding sequence is TGTGCCAGCAGTTTTTTGCCAGGGGGCGTGTACGAGCAGTACTTC.